This T cell receptor (beta chain) was documented in a study of blood T cell repertoires in COVID-19. At the level of the study: Acute and convalescent COVID-19 specimens originated in the United States, Italy and Spain.

Germline V gene lookup returns CDR1 LGHDT and CDR2 YNNKEL (reference sequence). The V end lost 2 bases, the J end lost 5 bases, and 10 bases lay between the germline ends. This CDR3 is built from 14 residues. This clone was seen a single time. Only in-frame clones appear in the TCRdb table, and some are missing; sequencing was by immunoSEQ multiplex PCR. Of roughly 230,000 clones in the sample, roughly 80% were seen once. Sequenced material: peripheral blood. The receptor's source is a woman aged 45-65 years with acute or convalescent COVID-19. The gene calls are TRBV3-1 (or the pseudogene TRBV3-2) and TRBJ1-5; tentative D call: TRBD1 (5 bases). The CDR3 reads CASSQSGRDQPQHF. The CDR3 region has the DNA TGTGCCAGCAGCCAAAGTGGCAGGGATCAGCCCCAGCATTTT.